The next 3 T cell receptor beta chains were all read from a single sample in a study of T cell changes during pregnancy in multiple sclerosis. Only in-frame clones appear in the TCRdb table, and some are missing; sequencing was by immunoSEQ multiplex PCR. Among 50,000 or so clones, around 94% were seen once, and the ten largest hold roughly 0.37%. The source material was CD4+ T cells from peripheral blood mononuclear cells, sampled before pregnancy. All receptors derive from a female donor with multiple sclerosis, enrolled in a pregnancy study.

V and J are TRBV28 and TRBJ2-3; TRBD2 is a possible D gene (5 bases). This CDR3 has 15 residues. V was cut by 6 bases and J by 0 bases, with 13 bases left in between. Germline CDR1 MDHEN, CDR2 SYDVKM. CDR3 nucleotide sequence: TGTGCCAGCAGCCCCGTTAGAGGGAGCACAGATACGCAGTATTTT. Residues: CASSPVRGSTDTQYF.

The chain carries TRBV2 and TRBJ1-1; weak D call: TRBD1 (5 bases). CDR1 and CDR2 from the germline V gene are SNHLY and FYNNEI. The CDR3 runs 16 residues. V lost 6 bases to trimming and J lost 0 bases, with 17 bases between them. DNA for the CDR3: TGTGCCAGCAGGTCGGGTACAGGATTTATGAACACTGAAGCTTTCTTT. This sequence encodes CASRSGTGFMNTEAFF.

This sequence joins TRBV7-9 and TRBJ2-5; D is ambiguous. The CDR3 length is 12 residues. The V end was cut by 3 bases, the J end by 2 bases, with 4 bases between. Germline values: CDR1 SEHNR, CDR2 FQNEAQ (reference sequence). Here the CDR3 reads CASSFGQETQYF. DNA for the CDR3: TGTGCCAGCAGCTTCGGTCAAGAGACCCAGTACTTC.